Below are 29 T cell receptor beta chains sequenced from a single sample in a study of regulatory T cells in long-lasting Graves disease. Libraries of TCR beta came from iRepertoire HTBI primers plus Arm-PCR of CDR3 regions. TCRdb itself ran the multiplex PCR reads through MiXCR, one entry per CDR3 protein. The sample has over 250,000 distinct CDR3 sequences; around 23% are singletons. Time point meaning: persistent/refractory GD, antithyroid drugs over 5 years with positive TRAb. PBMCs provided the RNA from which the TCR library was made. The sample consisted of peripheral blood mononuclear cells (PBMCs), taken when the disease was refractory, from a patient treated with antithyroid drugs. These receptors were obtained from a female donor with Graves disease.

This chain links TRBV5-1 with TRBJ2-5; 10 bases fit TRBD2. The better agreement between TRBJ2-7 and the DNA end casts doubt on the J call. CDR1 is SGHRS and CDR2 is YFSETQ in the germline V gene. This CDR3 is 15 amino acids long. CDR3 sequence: CASSFLAGAPYEQYF. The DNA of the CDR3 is TGCGCCAGCAGCTTTCTAGCGGGGGCCCCCTACGAGCAGTACTTC.

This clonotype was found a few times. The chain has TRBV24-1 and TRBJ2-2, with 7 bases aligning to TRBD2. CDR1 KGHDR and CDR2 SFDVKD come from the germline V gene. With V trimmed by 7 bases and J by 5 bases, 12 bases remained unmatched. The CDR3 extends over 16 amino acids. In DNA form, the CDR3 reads TGTGCCACCAGCCTCGGCCTAGCGGCCCGAACCGGGGAGCTGTTTTTT. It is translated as CATSLGLAARTGELFF.

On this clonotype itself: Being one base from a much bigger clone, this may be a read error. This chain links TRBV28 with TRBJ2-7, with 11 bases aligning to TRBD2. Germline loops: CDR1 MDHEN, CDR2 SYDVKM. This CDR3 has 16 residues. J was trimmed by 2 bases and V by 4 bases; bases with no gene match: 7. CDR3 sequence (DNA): TGTGCCAGCAGTTCCGTTGAACTAGCGGGGGCCTACGAGCAGTACTTC. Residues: CASSSVELAGAYEQYF.

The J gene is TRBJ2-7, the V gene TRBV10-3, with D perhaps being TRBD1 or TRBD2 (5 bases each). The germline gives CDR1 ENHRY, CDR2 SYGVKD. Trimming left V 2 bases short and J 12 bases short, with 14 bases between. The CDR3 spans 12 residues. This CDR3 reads CAISEEGSQPYF. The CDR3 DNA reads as TGTGCCATCAGTGAGGAGGGGTCCCAGCCGTACTTC.

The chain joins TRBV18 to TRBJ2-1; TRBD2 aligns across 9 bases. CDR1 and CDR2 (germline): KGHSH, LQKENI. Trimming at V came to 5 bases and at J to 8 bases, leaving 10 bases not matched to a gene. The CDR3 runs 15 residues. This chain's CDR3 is CASSSSGTSLYEQFF. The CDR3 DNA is TGTGCCAGCTCATCATCCGGGACTAGCCTCTATGAGCAGTTCTTC.

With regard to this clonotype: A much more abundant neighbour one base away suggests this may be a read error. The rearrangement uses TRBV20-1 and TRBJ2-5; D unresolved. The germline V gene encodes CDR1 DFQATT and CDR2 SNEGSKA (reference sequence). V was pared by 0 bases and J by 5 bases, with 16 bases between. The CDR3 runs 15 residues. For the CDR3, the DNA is TGCAGTGCTAGAGATTCCGCGGACGTGGGGGAGACCCAGTACTTC. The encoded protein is CSARDSADVGETQYF.

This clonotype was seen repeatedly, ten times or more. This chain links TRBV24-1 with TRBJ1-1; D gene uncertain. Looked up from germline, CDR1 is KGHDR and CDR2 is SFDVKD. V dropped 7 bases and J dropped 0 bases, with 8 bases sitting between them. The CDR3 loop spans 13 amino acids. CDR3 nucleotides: TGTGCCACCAGGCAAGCTTTGAACACTGAAGCTTTCTTT. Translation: CATRQALNTEAFF.

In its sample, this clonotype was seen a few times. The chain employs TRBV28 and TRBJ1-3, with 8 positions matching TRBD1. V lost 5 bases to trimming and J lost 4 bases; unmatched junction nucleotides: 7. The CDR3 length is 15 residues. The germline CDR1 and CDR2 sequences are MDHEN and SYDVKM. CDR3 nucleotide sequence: TGTGCCAGCAGTACGTACAGGGGGTCCGGAAACACCATATATTTT. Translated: CASSTYRGSGNTIYF.

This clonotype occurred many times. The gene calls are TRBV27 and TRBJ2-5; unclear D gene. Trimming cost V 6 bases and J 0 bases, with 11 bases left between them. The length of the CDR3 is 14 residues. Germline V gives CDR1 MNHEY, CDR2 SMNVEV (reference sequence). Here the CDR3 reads CASSDGRNQETQYF. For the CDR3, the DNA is TGTGCCAGCAGCGACGGGCGGAACCAAGAGACCCAGTACTTC.

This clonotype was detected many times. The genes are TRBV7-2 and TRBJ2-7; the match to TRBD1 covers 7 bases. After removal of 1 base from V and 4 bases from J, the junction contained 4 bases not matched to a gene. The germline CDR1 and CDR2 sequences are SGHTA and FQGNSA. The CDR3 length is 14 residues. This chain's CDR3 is CASSLGQGTYEQYF. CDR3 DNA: TGTGCCAGCAGCTTAGGACAGGGTACTTACGAGCAGTACTTC.

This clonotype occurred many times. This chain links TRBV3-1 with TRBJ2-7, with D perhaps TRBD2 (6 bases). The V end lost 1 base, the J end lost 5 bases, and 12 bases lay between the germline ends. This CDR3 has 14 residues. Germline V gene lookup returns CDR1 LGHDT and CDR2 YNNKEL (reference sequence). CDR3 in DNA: TGTGCCAGCAGCCAAGCGGCAGGGAGGCACGAGCAGTACTTC. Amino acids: CASSQAAGRHEQYF.

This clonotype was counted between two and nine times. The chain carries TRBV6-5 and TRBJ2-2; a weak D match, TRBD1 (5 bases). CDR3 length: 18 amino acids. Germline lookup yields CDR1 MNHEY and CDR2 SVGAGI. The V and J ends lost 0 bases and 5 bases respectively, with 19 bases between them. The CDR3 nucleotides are TGTGCCAGCAGTTACTCGGTAACGGAACAGGTCAAAACCGGGGAGCTGTTTTTT. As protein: CASSYSVTEQVKTGELFF.

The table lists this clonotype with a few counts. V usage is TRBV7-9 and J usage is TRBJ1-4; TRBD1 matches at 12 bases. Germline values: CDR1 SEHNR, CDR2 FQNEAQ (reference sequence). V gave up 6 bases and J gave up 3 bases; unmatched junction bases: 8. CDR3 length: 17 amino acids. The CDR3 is CASSLGDRGPANEKLFF. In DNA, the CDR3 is TGTGCCAGCAGTCTCGGGGACAGGGGGCCGGCTAATGAAAAACTGTTTTTT.

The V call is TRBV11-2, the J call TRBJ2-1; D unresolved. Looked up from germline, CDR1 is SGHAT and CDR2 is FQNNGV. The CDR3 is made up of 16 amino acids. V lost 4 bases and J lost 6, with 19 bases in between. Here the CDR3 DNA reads TGTGCCAGCAGCTCCCAACTCCCCGATACTGGCAATGAGCAGTTCTTC. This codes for CASSSQLPDTGNEQFF.

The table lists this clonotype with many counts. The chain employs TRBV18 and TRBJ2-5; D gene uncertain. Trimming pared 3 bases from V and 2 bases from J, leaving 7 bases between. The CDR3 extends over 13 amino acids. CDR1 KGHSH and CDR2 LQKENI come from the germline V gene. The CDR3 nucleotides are TGTGCCAGCTCACCGGCCAGGCAAGAGACCCAGTACTTC. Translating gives CASSPARQETQYF. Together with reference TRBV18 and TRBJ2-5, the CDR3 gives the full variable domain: NAGVMQNPRHLVRRRGQEARLRCSPMKGHSHVYWYRQLPEEGLKFMVYLQKENIIDESGMPKERFSAEFPKEGPSILRIQQVVRGDSAAYFCASSPARQETQYFGPGTRLLVL.

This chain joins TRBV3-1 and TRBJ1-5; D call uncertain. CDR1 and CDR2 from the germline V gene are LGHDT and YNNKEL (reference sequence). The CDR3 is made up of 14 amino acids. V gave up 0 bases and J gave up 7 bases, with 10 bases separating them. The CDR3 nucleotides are TGTGCCAGCAGCCAAGACACGGTAACCCAGCCCCAGCATTTT. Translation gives CASSQDTVTQPQHF.

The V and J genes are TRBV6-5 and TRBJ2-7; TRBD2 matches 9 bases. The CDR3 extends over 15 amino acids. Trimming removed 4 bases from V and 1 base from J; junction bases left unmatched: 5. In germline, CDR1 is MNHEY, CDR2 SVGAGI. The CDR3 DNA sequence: TGTGCCAGCAGTTCTATTAGCGGGAGATCCTACGAGCAGTACTTC. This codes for CASSSISGRSYEQYF.

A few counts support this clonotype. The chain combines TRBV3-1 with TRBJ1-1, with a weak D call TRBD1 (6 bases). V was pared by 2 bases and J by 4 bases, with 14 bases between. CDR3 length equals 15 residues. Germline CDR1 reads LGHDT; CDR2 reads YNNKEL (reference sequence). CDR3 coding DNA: TGTGCCAGCAGCCAATGGACGGGGGCGGGCACTGAAGCTTTCTTT. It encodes CASSQWTGAGTEAFF.

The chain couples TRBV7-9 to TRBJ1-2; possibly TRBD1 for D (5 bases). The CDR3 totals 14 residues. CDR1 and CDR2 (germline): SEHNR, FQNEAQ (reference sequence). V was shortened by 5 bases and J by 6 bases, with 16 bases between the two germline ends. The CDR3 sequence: CASSPLGPMDGYTF. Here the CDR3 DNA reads TGTGCCAGCAGCCCCTTGGGGCCGATGGATGGCTACACCTTC.

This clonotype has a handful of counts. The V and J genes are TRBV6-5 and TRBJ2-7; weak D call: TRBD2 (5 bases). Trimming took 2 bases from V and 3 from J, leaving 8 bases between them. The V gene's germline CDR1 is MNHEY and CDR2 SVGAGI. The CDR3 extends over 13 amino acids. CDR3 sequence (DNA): TGTGCCAGCAGTTACGAACTAGGCTACGAGCAGTACTTC. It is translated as CASSYELGYEQYF.

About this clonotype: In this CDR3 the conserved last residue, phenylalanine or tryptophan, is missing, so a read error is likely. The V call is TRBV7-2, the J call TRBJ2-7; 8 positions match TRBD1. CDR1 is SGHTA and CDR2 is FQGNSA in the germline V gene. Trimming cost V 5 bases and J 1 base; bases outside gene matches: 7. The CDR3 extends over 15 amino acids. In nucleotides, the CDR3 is TGTGCCAGCAGCCCCGGACAGGGAATTTCCTACGAGCAGTACCTC. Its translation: CASSPGQGISYEQYL.

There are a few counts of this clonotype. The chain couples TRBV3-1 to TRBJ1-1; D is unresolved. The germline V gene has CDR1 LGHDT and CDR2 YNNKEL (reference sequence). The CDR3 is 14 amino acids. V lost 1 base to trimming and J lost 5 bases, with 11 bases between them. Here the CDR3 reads CASSQASRKTEAFF. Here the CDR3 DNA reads TGTGCCAGCAGCCAAGCCAGTCGGAAGACTGAAGCTTTCTTT. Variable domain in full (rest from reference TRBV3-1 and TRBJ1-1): DTAVSQTPKYLVTQMGNDKSIKCEQNLGHDTMYWYKQDSKKFLKIMFSYNNKELIINETVPNRFSPKSPDKAHLNLHINSLELGDSAVYFCASSQASRKTEAFFGQGTRLTVV.

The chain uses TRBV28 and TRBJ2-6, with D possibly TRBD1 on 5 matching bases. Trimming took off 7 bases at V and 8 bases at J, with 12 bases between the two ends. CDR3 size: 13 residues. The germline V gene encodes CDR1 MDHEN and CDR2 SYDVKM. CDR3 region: CASMDAGPNVLTF. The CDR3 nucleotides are TGTGCCAGCATGGATGCAGGGCCCAACGTCCTGACTTTC.

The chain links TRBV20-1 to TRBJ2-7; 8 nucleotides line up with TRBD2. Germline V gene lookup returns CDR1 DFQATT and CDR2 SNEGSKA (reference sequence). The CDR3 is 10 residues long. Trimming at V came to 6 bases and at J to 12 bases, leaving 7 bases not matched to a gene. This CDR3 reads CSAPEREWYF. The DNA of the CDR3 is TGCAGTGCGCCCGAGCGGGAGTGGTACTTC.

The CDR3 region is CSARDRLAGYTDTQYF. In DNA form, the CDR3 reads TGCAGTGCTAGAGACCGACTAGCGGGATACACAGATACGCAGTATTTT. The rearrangement joins TRBV20-1 to TRBJ2-3, with 11 bases fitting TRBD2. The CDR3 loop spans 16 amino acids. Germline V gene data show CDR1 as DFQATT and CDR2 as SNEGSKA (reference sequence). The V gene end was trimmed by 0 bases and the J gene end by 2 bases; junction bases not matched to a gene: 4.

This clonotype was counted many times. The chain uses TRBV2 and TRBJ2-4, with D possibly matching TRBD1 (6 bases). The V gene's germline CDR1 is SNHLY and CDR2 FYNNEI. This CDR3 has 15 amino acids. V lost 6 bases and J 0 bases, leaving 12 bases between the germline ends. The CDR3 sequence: CASREQGLAKNIQYF. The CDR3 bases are TGTGCCAGCAGGGAACAGGGTCTAGCCAAAAACATTCAGTACTTC.

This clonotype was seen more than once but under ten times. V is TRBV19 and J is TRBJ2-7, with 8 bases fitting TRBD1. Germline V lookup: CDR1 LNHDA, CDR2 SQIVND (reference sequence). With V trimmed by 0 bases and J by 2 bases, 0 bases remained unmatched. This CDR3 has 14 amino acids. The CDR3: CASSIETGAYEQYF. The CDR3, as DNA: TGTGCCAGTAGTATAGAGACAGGGGCCTACGAGCAGTACTTC. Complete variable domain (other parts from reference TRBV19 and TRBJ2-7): DGGITQSPKYLFRKEGQNVTLSCEQNLNHDAMYWYRQDPGQGLRLIYYSQIVNDFQKGDIAEGYSVSREKKESFPLTVTSAQKNPTAFYLCASSIETGAYEQYFGPGTRLTVT.

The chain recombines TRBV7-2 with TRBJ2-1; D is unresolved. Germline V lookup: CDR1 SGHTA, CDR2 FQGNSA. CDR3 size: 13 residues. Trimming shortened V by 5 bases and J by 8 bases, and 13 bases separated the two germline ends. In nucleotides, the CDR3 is TGTGCCAGCAGCCCTTTCACCCGGGATGAGCAGTTCTTC. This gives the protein CASSPFTRDEQFF.

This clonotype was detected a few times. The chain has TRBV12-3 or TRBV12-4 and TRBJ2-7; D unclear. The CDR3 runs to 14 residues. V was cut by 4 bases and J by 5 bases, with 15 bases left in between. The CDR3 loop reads CASSSFRIGDEQYF. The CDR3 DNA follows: TGTGCCAGCAGTTCGTTTAGAATCGGAGACGAGCAGTACTTC.